This T cell receptor (beta chain) was obtained from a study of naive and memory T cell subsets. This clonotype was picked up many times. Both TRBC1 and TRBC2 were covered by a beta constant-region primer of two equimolar oligonucleotides. TCRdb re-called the UMI-ligation and nested PCR reads with MiXCR, one entry per CDR3 protein. The sample yields tens of thousands of distinct CDR3 sequences, about an eighth seen once. CD4 T cells were positively selected, then CD8 T cells from the CD4-negative fraction. The germline V gene encodes CDR1 GTSNPN and CDR2 SVGIG (reference sequence). Trimming pared 5 bases from V and 2 bases from J, leaving 16 bases between. This CDR3 is 14 amino acids long.

Sequencing used central memory CD4+ T cells from blood. The clonotype was recovered from a human donor in good health. This chain connects TRBV30 to TRBJ2-7, with no clear D. CDR3 DNA: TGTGCCTGGGCCGGGCCCTACGAAACCTACGAGCAGTACTTC. This encodes CAWAGPYETYEQYF.